Sequencing of this TCR beta chain was carried out in a study of T cell responses to AZD1222 COVID-19 vaccine. Study-level results: Only after the peak T cell response were repertoires sampled. Unmutated variant regions reportedly attract nearly half of all spike-specific TCRs. The donors showed a predominance of white British ancestry and of females, with possible underestimation of clonal diversity.

V was cut by 1 base and J by 4 bases, with 10 bases left in between. The CDR3 has 14 residues. Germline assignment: CDR1 LGHDT and CDR2 YNNKEL (reference sequence). Libraries were prepared by immunoSEQ multiplex PCR; TCRdb keeps only in-frame clonotypes and omits some of them. This sample yields about 140,000 clones, of which approximately 84% are seen a single time; approximately 4% belongs to the top ten. Points on this clone: No antigen is known for it.

V gene TRBV3-1 (or the pseudogene TRBV3-2) combines with J gene TRBJ1-2; no clear D. The sequence was obtained from an adult in good health. Sequenced here: peripheral blood, sampled on day 0 of AZD1222 vaccination. DNA of the CDR3: TGTGCCAGCAGCCAAGTGGGTCGGCTCTATGGCTACACCTTC. Protein: CASSQVGRLYGYTF.